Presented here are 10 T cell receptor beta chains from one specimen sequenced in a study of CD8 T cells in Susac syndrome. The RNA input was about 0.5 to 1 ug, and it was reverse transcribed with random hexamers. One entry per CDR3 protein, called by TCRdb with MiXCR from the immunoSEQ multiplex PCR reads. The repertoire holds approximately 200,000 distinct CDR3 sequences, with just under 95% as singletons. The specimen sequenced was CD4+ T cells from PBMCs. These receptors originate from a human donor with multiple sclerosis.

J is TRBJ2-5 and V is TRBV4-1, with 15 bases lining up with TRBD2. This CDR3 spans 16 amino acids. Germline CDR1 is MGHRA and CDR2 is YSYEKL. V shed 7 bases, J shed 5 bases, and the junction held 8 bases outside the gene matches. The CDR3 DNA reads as TGCGCCAGCACCGACGGACTAGCGGGGGGGCCGGAGACCCAGTACTTC. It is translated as CASTDGLAGGPETQYF.

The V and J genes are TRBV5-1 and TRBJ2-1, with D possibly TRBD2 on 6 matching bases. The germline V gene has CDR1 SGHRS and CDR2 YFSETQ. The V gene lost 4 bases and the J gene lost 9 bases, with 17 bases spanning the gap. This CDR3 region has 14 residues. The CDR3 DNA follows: TGCGCCAGCAGCCCACGGGAGTCCCAAAGTGAGCAGTTCTTC. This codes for CASSPRESQSEQFF.

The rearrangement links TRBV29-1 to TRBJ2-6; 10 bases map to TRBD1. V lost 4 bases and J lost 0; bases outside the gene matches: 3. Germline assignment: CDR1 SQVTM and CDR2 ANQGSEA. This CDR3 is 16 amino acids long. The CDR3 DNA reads TGCAGCGTTGTGGGACAGGGGAACTCTGGGGCCAACGTCCTGACTTTC. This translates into CSVVGQGNSGANVLTF.

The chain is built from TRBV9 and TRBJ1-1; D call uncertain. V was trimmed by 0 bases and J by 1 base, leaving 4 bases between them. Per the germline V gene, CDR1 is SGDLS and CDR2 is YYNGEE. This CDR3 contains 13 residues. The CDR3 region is CASSVGANTEAFF. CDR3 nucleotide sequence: TGTGCCAGCAGCGTAGGGGCGAACACTGAAGCTTTCTTT.

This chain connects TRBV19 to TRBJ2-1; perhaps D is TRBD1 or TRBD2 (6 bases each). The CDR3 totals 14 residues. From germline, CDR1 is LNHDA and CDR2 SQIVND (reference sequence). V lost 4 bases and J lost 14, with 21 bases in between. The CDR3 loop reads CASSNGFVGGPKFF. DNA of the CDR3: TGTGCCAGTAGTAACGGTTTTGTAGGGGGGCCAAAGTTCTTC.

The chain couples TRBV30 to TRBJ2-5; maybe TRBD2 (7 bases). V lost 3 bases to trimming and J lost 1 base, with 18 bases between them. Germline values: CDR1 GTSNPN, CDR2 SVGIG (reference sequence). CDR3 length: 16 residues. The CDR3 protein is CAWSGGPSRTQETQYF. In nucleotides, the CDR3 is TGTGCCTGGAGCGGGGGGCCTAGCCGAACCCAAGAGACCCAGTACTTC.

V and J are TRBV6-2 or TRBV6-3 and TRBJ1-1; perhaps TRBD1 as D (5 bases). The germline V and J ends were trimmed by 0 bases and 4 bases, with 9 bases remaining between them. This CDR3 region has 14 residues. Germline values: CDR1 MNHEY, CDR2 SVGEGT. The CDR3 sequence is CASSYSMGGTEAFF. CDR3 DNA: TGTGCCAGCAGTTACTCGATGGGGGGCACTGAAGCTTTCTTT.

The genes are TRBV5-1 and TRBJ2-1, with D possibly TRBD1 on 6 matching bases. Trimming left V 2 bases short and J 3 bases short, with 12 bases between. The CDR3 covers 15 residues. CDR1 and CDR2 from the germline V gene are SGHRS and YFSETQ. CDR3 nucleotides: TGCGCCAGCAGCTTCAGGGGTTTGGGCTACAATGAGCAGTTCTTC. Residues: CASSFRGLGYNEQFF.

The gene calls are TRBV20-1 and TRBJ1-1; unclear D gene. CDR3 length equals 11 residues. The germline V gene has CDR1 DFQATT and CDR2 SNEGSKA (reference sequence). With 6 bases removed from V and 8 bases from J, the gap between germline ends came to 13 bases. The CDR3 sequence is CSAPNQVEAFF. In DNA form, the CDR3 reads TGCAGTGCCCCAAATCAGGTAGAAGCTTTCTTT.

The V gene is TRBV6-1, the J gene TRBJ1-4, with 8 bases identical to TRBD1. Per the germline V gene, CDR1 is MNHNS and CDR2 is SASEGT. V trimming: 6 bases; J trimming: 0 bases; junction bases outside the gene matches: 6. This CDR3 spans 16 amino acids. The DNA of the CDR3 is TGTGCCAGCAGCCGGGACAGGAGCGCAACTAATGAAAAACTGTTTTTT. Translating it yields CASSRDRSATNEKLFF.